A single TCR beta chain is shown here with its context. The CDR3 spans 13 residues. The germline V gene has CDR1 MGHRA and CDR2 YSYEKL. V lost 4 bases and J lost 7; bases outside the gene matches: 4. Some clones are missing from TCRdb's copy, which holds only in-frame ones; the method was immunoSEQ multiplex PCR. The data show 45,000 to 55,000 clones, with around 96% seen just once and 0.075% to 0.1% held by the top ten. This sample was included in a study of T cells after somatic rescue of genetic block. The source material was peripheral blood mononuclear cells (PBMCs). The chain recombines TRBV4-1 with TRBJ1-2, with 9 positions matching TRBD1. The receptor was derived from a child less than two years old. This CDR3 is CASSLQGAGGYTF. The CDR3 DNA reads as TGCGCCAGCAGCCTACAGGGGGCGGGTGGCTACACCTTC.